This T cell receptor beta chain was obtained from a study of CD8+ T cells in alopecia areata (dated by TCRdb to between 2017 and 2018). Describing the broader study: Treated patients were enrolled in an open-label pilot trial of oral tofacitinib, 5 to 10 mg twice daily, for moderate-to-severe alopecia areata. Patients stayed on tofacitinib for 6 to 18 months and then had 6 months of follow-up off drug so that delayed response and recurrence could be assessed. High-throughput TCRbeta sequencing was used to examine T cell clonal expansion in alopecia areata in both the C3H/HeJ mouse model and human patients. Scalp tissue and sorted CD4+ and CD8+ peripheral blood T cells from patchy and totalis/universalis alopecia areata patients and from healthy controls were covered by human TCRbeta sequencing. Patients on tofacitinib were biopsied at baseline and after 4 and 24 weeks of treatment, and several of the patients also had a later scalp biopsy. Scalp clonality was compared across normal scalp (n=4), patchy alopecia areata scalp (n=8), and alopecia totalis/universalis scalp (n=8). RNA was obtained with the PAXgene miRNA kit for fixed scalp, the miRNeasy kit for PBMCs, and the RNeasy kit for mouse skin. TCRbeta CDR3 regions were amplified by immunoSEQ multiplex PCR with 35 Vbeta forward and 13 Jbeta reverse primers.

The junction carries 16 bases between V and J, which are trimmed by 0 bases and 2 bases respectively. The CDR3, from cysteine to phenylalanine, totals 17 residues. This entry keeps only the CDR3 DNA: 51 bases, framed from base 1. The germline V gene sets CDR1 to SGHTA and CDR2 to FQGNSA. A remark on this clone: It has no known antigen specificity. No much larger clone is present one base from it, and per-base qualities are unavailable.

Lesional scalp punch biopsies and peripheral blood were collected from alopecia areata patients. After PBMCs were isolated by density centrifugation and stained for CD3, CD4 and CD8, a FACSAria was used to sort CD4+ and CD8+ T cells. Libraries were made using the immunoSEQ multiplex PCR assay. To provide template for TCR sequencing, every sample had RNA extracted and reverse transcribed into cDNA. First-strand cDNA was synthesized with SuperScript III using a 2:1 mix of oligo-dT and random hexamers. A synthetic immune receptor repertoire was used to measure amplification bias, and any remaining bias was corrected computationally. The source study handled its data this way. Raw reads were preprocessed to remove errors, and CDR3 was defined by IMGT conventions from the conserved cysteine to phenylalanine. To get clonality, Shannon entropy was normalized by log2 of the number of productive unique TCRs and the result was subtracted from 1. CD4 or CD8 identity of scalp clones was inferred by cross-referencing scalp TCRbeta sequences with sorted blood CD4 and CD8 repertoires. TCRdb took over this immuneACCESS table, retaining in-frame rearrangements with V and J assigned. Such tables are incomplete; in checked studies, under half of the missing clones stem from an unresolved V gene, and the remainder is unexplained. D and trimming were read from the DNA, whereas the V and J calls and clone size are those reported in that table. This sample lists about 97,000 clones; 41% were detected once. The leading ten clones occupy about 1.2% of the sample.

General findings and caveats noted by the study authors: Compared with mice, TCR sequences shared between patients were less clear, possibly partly because of HLA diversity across the patient population. Lesional scalp, especially in alopecia totalis/universalis, showed higher clonality and more expanded CD8+ clones than normal scalp, suggesting antigenic drive. Resident alphabeta T cells in normal human skin are also sequenced, complicating scalp TCR repertoire analysis, unlike mouse skin dominated by gammadelta T cells.

The clonotype originates from a human donor with alopecia areata. Sequences were obtained from CD4+ T cells sorted from blood. The V gene is TRBV7-2 and the J gene is TRBJ2-5, with TRBD2 tentatively as D gene (5 bases match). CDR3 reads: CASSLAIFRTGQETQYF. Here is the DNA: TGTGCCAGCAGCTTAGCGATTTTCAGGACGGGACAAGAGACCCAGTACTTC.